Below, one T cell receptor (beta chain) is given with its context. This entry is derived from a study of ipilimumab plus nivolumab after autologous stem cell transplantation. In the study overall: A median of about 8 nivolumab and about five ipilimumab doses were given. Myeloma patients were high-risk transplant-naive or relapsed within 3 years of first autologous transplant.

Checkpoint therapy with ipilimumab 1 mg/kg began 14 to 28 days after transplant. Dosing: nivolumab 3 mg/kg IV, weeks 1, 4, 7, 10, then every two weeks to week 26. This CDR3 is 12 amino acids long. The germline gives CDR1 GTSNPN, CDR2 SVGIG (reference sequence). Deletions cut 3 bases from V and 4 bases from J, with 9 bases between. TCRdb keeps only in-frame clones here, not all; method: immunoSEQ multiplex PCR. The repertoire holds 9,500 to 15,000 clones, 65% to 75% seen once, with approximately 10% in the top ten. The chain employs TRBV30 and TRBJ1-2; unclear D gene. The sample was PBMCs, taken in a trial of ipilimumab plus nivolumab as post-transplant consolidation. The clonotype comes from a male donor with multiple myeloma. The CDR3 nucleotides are TGTGCCTGGAGCGCGCGGATCTATGGCTACACCTTC. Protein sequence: CAWSARIYGYTF.